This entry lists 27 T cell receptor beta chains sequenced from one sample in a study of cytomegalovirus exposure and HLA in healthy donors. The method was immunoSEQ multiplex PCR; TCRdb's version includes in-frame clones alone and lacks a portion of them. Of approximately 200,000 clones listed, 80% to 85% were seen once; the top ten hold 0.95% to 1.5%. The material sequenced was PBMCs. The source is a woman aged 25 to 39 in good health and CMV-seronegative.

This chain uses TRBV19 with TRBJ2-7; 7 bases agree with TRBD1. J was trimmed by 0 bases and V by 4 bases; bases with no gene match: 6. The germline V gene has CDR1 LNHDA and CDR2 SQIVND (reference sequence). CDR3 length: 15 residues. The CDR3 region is CASSTWTGRSYEQYF. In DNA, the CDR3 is TGTGCCAGTAGTACTTGGACAGGCCGCTCCTACGAGCAGTACTTC.

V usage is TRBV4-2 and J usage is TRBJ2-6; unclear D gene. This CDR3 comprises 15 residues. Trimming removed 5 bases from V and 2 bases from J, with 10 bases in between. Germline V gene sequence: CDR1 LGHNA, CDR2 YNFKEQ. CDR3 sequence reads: CASSSVNAGANVLTF. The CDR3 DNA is TGTGCCAGCAGCTCAGTAAATGCTGGGGCCAACGTCCTGACTTTC.

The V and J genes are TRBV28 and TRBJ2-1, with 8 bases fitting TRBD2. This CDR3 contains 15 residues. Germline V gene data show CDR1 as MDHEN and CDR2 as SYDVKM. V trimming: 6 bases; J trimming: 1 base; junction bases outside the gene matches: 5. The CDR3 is CASRSGGRSYNEQFF. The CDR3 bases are TGTGCCAGCAGGTCGGGGGGGAGGTCCTACAATGAGCAGTTCTTC.

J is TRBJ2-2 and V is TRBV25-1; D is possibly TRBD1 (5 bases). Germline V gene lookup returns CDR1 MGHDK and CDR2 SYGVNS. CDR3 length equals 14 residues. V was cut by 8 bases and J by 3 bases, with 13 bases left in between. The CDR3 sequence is CASRQWSDTGELFF. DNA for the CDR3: TGTGCCAGCCGACAGTGGTCGGACACCGGGGAGCTGTTTTTT.

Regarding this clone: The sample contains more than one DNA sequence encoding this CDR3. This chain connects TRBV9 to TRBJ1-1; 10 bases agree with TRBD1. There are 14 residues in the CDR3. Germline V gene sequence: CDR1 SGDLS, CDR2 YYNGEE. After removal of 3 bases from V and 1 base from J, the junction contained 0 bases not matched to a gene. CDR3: CASSGQGANTEAFF. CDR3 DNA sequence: TGTGCCAGCAGCGGACAGGGGGCGAACACTGAAGCTTTCTTT.

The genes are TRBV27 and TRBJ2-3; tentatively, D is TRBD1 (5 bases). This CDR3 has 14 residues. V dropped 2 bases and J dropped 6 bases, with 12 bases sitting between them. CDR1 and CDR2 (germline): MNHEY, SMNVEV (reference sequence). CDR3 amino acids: CASSLGAPRDTQYF. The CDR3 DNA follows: TGTGCCAGCAGTTTAGGGGCCCCGAGGGATACGCAGTATTTT.

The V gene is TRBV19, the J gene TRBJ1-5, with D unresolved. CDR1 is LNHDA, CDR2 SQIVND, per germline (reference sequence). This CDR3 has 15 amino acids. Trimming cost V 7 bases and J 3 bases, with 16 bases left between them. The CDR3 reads CASTRLPLANQPQHF. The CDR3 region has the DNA TGTGCCAGTACCCGACTCCCCTTGGCCAATCAGCCCCAGCATTTT.

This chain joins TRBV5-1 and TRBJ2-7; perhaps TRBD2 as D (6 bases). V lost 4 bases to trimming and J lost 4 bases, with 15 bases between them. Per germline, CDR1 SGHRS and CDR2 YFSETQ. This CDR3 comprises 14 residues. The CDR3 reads CASSPSRDFYEQYF. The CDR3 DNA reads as TGCGCCAGCAGCCCGTCCCGGGACTTTTACGAGCAGTACTTC.

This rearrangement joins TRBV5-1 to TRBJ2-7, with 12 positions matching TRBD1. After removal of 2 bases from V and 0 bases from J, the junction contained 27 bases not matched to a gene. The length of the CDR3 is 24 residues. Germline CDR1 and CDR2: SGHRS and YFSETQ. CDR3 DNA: TGCGCCAGCAGCTTAAAAGTGGCTCTATGGGACAGGGGGCGTGAAGGAAGCACCTCCTACGAGCAGTACTTC. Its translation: CASSLKVALWDRGREGSTSYEQYF.

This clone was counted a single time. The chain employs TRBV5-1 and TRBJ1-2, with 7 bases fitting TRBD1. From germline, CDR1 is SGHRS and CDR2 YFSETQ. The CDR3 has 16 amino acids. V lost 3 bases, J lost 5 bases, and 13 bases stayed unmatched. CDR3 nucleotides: TGCGCCAGCAGCTCCGCAGGGGGGTCCGGGGGATATGGCTACACCTTC. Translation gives CASSSAGGSGGYGYTF.

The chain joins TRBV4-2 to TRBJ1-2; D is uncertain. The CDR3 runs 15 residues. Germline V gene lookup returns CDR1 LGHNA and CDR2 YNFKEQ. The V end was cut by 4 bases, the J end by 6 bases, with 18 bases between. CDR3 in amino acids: CASSLSRSDGDGYTF. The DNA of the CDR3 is TGTGCCAGCAGCCTTTCCCGTAGCGATGGGGATGGCTACACCTTC.

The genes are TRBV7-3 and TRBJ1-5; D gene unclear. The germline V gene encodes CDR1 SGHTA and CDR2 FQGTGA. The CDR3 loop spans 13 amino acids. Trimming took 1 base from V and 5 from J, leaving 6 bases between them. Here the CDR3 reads CASSLMPDQPQHF. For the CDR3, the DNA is TGTGCCAGCAGCTTAATGCCGGATCAGCCCCAGCATTTT.

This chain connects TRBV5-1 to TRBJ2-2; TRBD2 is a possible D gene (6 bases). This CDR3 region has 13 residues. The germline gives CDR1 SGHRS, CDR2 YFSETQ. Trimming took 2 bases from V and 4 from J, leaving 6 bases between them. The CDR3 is CASSFGGTGELFF. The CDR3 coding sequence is TGCGCCAGCAGCTTCGGGGGCACCGGGGAGCTGTTTTTT.

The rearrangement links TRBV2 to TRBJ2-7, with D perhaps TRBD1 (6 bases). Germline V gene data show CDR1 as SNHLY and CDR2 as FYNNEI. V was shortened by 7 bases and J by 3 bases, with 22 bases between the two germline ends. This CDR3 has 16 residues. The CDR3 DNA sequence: TGTGCCAGCAATCGCGTACAGGGTAGTCCTATCTACGAGCAGTACTTC. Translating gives CASNRVQGSPIYEQYF.

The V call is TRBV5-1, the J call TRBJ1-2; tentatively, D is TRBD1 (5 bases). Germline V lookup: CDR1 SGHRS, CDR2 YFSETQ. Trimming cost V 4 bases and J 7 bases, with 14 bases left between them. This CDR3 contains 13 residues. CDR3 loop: CASSDSGRGGYTF. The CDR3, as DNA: TGCGCCAGCAGCGACAGCGGGAGGGGTGGCTACACCTTC.

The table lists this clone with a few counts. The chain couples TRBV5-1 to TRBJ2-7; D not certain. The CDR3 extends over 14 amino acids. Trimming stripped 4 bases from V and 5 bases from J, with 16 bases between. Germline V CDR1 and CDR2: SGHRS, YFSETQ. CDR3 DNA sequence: TGCGCCAGCAGCAACGCCGGATCGGCGGACGAGCAGTACTTC. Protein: CASSNAGSADEQYF.

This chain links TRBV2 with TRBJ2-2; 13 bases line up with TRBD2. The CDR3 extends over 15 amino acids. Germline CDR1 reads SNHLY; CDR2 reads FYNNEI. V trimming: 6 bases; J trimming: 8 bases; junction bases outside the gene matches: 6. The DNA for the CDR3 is TGTGCCAGCAGGGGGACTAGCGGGACGGTGGGGGAGCTGTTTTTT. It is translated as CASRGTSGTVGELFF.

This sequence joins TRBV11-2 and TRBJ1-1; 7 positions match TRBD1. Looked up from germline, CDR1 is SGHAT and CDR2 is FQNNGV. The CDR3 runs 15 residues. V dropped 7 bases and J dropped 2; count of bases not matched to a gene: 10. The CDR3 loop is CASKLLGGVNTEAFF. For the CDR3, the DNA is TGTGCCAGCAAGCTTCTAGGGGGCGTCAACACTGAAGCTTTCTTT.

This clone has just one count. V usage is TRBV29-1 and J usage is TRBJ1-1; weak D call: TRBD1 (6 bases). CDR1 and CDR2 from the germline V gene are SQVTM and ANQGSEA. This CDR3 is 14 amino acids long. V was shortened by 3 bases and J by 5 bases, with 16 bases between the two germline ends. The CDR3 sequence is CSVDSPGVYTEAFF. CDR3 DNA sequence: TGCAGCGTTGATTCCCCAGGGGTTTATACTGAAGCTTTCTTT.

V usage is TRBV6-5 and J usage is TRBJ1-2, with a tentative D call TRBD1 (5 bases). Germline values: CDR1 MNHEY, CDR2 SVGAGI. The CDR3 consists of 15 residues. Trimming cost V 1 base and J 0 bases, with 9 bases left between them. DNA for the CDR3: TGTGCCAGCAGTTACTGGCAGGGATCTAACTATGGCTACACCTTC. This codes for CASSYWQGSNYGYTF.

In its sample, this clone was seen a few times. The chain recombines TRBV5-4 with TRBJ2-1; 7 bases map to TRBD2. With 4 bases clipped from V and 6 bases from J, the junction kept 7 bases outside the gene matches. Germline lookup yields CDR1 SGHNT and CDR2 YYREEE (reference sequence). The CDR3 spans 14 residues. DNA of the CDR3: TGTGCCAGCAGCCCCGGGACTAACCCCAATGAGCAGTTCTTC. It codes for CASSPGTNPNEQFF. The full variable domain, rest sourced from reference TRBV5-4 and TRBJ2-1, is ETGVTQSPTHLIKTRGQQVTLRCSSQSGHNTVSWYQQALGQGPQFIFQYYREEENGRGNFPPRFSGLQFPNYSSELNVNALELDDSALYLCASSPGTNPNEQFFGPGTRLTVL.

The CDR3 spells CASNYGYSPLHF. CDR3 bases: TGTGCCAGCAATTACGGGTATTCACCCCTCCACTTT. This rearrangement joins TRBV7-9 to TRBJ1-6; D not resolved. The V gene lost 7 bases and the J gene lost 8 bases, with 9 bases spanning the gap. The CDR3 runs to 12 residues. Germline V lookup: CDR1 SEHNR, CDR2 FQNEAQ (reference sequence).

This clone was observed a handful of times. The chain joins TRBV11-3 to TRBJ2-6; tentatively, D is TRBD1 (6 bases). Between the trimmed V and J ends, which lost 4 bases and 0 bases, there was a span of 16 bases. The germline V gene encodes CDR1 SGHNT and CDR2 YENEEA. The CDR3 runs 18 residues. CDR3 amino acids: CASSSKVGGISGANVLTF. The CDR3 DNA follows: TGTGCCAGCAGCTCGAAGGTAGGGGGAATCTCTGGGGCCAACGTCCTGACTTTC.

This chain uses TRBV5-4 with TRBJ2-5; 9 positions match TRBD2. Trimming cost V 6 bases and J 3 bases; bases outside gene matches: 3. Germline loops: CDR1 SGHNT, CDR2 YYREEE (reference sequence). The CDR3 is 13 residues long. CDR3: CASTSGAKETQYF. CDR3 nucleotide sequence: TGTGCCAGCACTAGCGGGGCCAAAGAGACCCAGTACTTC.

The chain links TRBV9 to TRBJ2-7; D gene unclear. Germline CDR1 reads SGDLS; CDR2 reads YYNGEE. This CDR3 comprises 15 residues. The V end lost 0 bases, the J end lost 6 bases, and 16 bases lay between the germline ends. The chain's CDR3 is CASSVAPQSPFEQYF. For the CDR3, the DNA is TGTGCCAGCAGCGTAGCCCCACAGTCCCCCTTCGAGCAGTACTTC.

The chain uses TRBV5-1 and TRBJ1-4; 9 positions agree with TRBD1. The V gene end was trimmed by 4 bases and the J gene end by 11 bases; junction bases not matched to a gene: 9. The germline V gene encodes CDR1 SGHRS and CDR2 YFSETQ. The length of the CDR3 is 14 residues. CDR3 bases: TGCGCCAGCAGCATCTACAGGGGGCAGGGGAAACTGTTTTTT. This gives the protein CASSIYRGQGKLFF.

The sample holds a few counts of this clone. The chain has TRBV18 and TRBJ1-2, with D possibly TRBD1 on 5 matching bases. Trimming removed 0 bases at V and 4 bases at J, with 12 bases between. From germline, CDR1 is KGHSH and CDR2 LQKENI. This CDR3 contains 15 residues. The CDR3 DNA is TGTGCCAGCTCACCACCGTCAGGGATCTCCTATGGCTACACCTTC. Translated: CASSPPSGISYGYTF.